The 25 T cell receptor beta chains below all came from one sample that was sequenced in a study of early T cells in non-severe SARS-CoV-2 infection. TCRdb reanalysed the 5' RACE reads using MiXCR and keeps one entry per CDR3 protein. The table shows more than 60,000 distinct CDR3 sequences, with under 9.5% occurring only once. What was sequenced was whole blood. These receptors came from an adult who was a healthcare worker with PCR-confirmed SARS-CoV-2 infection or an uninfected control (not recorded which).

The chain recombines TRBV10-3 with TRBJ2-2; D remains ambiguous. The CDR3 spans 14 residues. CDR1 and CDR2 (germline): ENHRY, SYGVKD. V was shortened by 3 bases and J by 4 bases, with 9 bases between the two germline ends. The CDR3 coding sequence is TGTGCCATCAGTGAAGGCCTTCGCACCGGGGAGCTGTTTTTT. This encodes CAISEGLRTGELFF.

This clonotype was counted many times. The chain combines TRBV12-3 or TRBV12-4 with TRBJ2-4; D gene ambiguous. The CDR3 covers 15 residues. Trimming left V 1 base short and J 2 bases short, with 9 bases between. The CDR3 region is CASSLVLGSKNIQYF. The CDR3 DNA reads TGTGCCAGCAGTTTAGTGCTGGGTTCCAAAAACATTCAGTACTTC.

This clonotype was counted at least ten times. The chain couples TRBV9 to TRBJ2-2; 9 bases match TRBD2. V gave up 1 base and J gave up 5 bases; unmatched junction bases: 6. Germline CDR1 reads SGDLS; CDR2 reads YYNGEE. The CDR3 is made up of 16 amino acids. CDR3 amino acids: CASSVPEAGGTGELFF. CDR3 DNA: TGTGCCAGCAGCGTACCTGAAGCGGGAGGTACCGGGGAGCTGTTTTTT.

The V call is TRBV20-1, the J call TRBJ1-1, with D tentatively TRBD1 (5 bases). Germline V gene data show CDR1 as DFQATT and CDR2 as SNEGSKA (reference sequence). The CDR3 consists of 13 residues. V shed 0 bases and J shed 3 bases, with 8 bases lying between them. The chain's CDR3 is CSAREGVDTEAFF. The CDR3 bases are TGCAGTGCTAGAGAAGGGGTGGACACTGAAGCTTTCTTT.

This clonotype was seen ten or more times. The genes are TRBV4-1 and TRBJ1-2; D remains unclear. The CDR3 runs 16 residues. The germline V gene encodes CDR1 MGHRA and CDR2 YSYEKL. V lost 1 base, J lost 0 bases, and 12 bases lay in between. For the CDR3, the DNA is TGCGCCAGCAGCCAAGTACAGTATCAAGCTAACTATGGCTACACCTTC. As protein: CASSQVQYQANYGYTF.

This clonotype was detected ten times or more. The rearrangement links TRBV20-1 to TRBJ1-4, with a weak D call TRBD1 (5 bases). Trimming cost V 5 bases and J 3 bases, with 13 bases left between them. This CDR3 spans 14 amino acids. Germline V gives CDR1 DFQATT, CDR2 SNEGSKA (reference sequence). The CDR3 reads CSASRDGSNEKLFF. The CDR3 nucleotides read TGCAGTGCTTCGAGGGACGGATCTAATGAAAAACTGTTTTTT.

The rearrangement uses TRBV24-1 and TRBJ1-2; D is unclear. This CDR3 is built from 16 residues. Germline-derived CDR1 and CDR2 are KGHDR and SFDVKD. The V end was cut by 3 bases, the J end by 0 bases, with 13 bases between. CDR3 nucleotides: TGTGCCACCAGTGATCCCGCGGTGAATTCTAACTATGGCTACACCTTC. It translates to CATSDPAVNSNYGYTF.

There are many counts of this clonotype. The chain employs TRBV20-1 and TRBJ2-3, with TRBD2 matching 9 bases. The ends lost 3 bases at V and 7 bases at J; junction bases unmatched: 11. Per the germline V gene, CDR1 is DFQATT and CDR2 is SNEGSKA (reference sequence). The CDR3 runs 15 residues. CDR3 sequence reads: CSARARLAASHTQYF. In DNA, the CDR3 is TGCAGTGCTAGGGCTAGACTAGCGGCCAGTCATACGCAGTATTTT.

This clonotype was observed at least ten times. The chain links TRBV10-1 to TRBJ1-1, with 10 bases matching TRBD1. Trimming took 6 bases from V and 9 from J; bases not matched to a gene: 10. Per germline, CDR1 WNHNN and CDR2 SYGVQD (reference sequence). This CDR3 spans 14 amino acids. CDR3 coding DNA: TGCGCCAGCAGCCCCCGTCGGACAGGGGGTAAAGCTTTCTTT. It encodes CASSPRRTGGKAFF.

This clonotype was found many times. This chain uses TRBV9 with TRBJ1-1; D unresolved. Germline V gives CDR1 SGDLS, CDR2 YYNGEE. The CDR3 totals 16 residues. Trimming took off 4 bases at V and 1 base at J, with 17 bases between the two ends. CDR3: CASSPAAAVRNTEAFF. The CDR3 DNA is TGTGCCAGCAGCCCCGCGGCGGCAGTTAGGAACACTGAAGCTTTCTTT.

The table lists this clonotype with many counts. The chain joins TRBV5-4 to TRBJ2-5; D could derive from TRBD1 or TRBD2 (5 bases each). Trimming pared 2 bases from V and 4 bases from J, leaving 9 bases between. CDR3 length equals 13 residues. Germline CDR1 and CDR2: SGHNT and YYREEE (reference sequence). The CDR3 loop reads CASSFRDGETQYF. The CDR3 bases are TGTGCCAGCAGCTTCCGGGACGGAGAGACCCAGTACTTC.

Many counts were recorded for this clonotype. The chain couples TRBV13 to TRBJ2-6, with D perhaps TRBD1 (5 bases). V was shortened by 0 bases and J by 10 bases, with 13 bases between the two germline ends. Germline V gives CDR1 PRHDT, CDR2 FYEKMQ (reference sequence). The CDR3 covers 15 residues. For the CDR3, the DNA is TGTGCCAGCAGCTTAGGCCTTAGGGGTCCTAACGTCCTGACTTTC. Its protein is CASSLGLRGPNVLTF.

The rearrangement links TRBV12-3 or TRBV12-4 to TRBJ1-1; TRBD1 agrees at 9 bases. Germline trimming cut 4 bases from V and 4 bases from J; bases unmatched to any gene: 4. CDR3 length: 14 residues. The DNA of the CDR3 is TGTGCCAGCAGTTATACAGGGGGCTCCACTGAAGCTTTCTTT. Translated: CASSYTGGSTEAFF.

This clonotype was counted many times. The chain couples TRBV24-1 to TRBJ2-1; D may be TRBD1 or TRBD2 (5 bases each). Germline V gene lookup returns CDR1 KGHDR and CDR2 SFDVKD. Trimming left V 4 bases short and J 0 bases short, with 18 bases between. This CDR3 has 18 residues. CDR3 protein: CATSEAGTSASSYNEQFF. Written as DNA, the CDR3 is TGTGCCACCAGTGAGGCCGGGACCTCGGCAAGCTCCTACAATGAGCAGTTCTTC.

This clonotype was seen more than once but under ten times. The chain couples TRBV5-5 to TRBJ2-3; 8 positions match TRBD2. Germline V gene data show CDR1 as SGHKS and CDR2 as YYEKEE (reference sequence). The CDR3 has 17 residues. The V segment lost 6 bases and the J segment 3 bases; nucleotides outside the gene matches: 15. In DNA, the CDR3 is TGTGCCAGCACCTTTCACCCCGGGGGGGCCGGGACAGATACGCAGTATTTT. Protein: CASTFHPGGAGTDTQYF. Drawing the rest from reference TRBV5-5 and TRBJ2-3, the complete variable domain is DAGVTQSPTHLIKTRGQQVTLRCSPISGHKSVSWYQQVLGQGPQFIFQYYEKEERGRGNFPDRFSARQFPNYSSELNVNALLLGDSALYLCASTFHPGGAGTDTQYFGPGTRLTVL.

This clonotype has only a few counts. V usage is TRBV12-5 and J usage is TRBJ1-2; 7 bases are a match to TRBD1. Looked up from germline, CDR1 is LGHNT and CDR2 is FRNRAP. This CDR3 contains 15 residues. V gave up 5 bases and J gave up 4 bases; unmatched junction bases: 10. CDR3 nucleotide sequence: TGTGCTAGTGGTCAATCTACAGGGGCGGGCTATGGCTACACCTTC. Translation: CASGQSTGAGYGYTF.

This clonotype has a count of ten or more. This sequence joins TRBV18 and TRBJ2-7, with a weak D call TRBD1 (5 bases). The V gene lost 3 bases and the J gene lost 0 bases, with 12 bases spanning the gap. The CDR3 spans 15 residues. The germline CDR1 and CDR2 sequences are KGHSH and LQKENI. The DNA for the CDR3 is TGTGCCAGCTCACCCCGGCAGGGCGGCTCCTACGAGCAGTACTTC. Translation: CASSPRQGGSYEQYF.

This clonotype has just a few counts. The rearrangement uses TRBV9 and TRBJ1-1, with D hard to call. Trimming cost V 4 bases and J 1 base, with 14 bases left between them. This CDR3 spans 15 amino acids. Germline assignment: CDR1 SGDLS and CDR2 YYNGEE. The CDR3 loop is CASSPPPRTNTEAFF. The CDR3 DNA reads as TGTGCCAGCAGCCCTCCCCCTCGGACGAACACTGAAGCTTTCTTT.

This sequence joins TRBV14 and TRBJ1-1; D is possibly TRBD1 (5 bases). The V gene lost 0 bases and the J gene lost 3 bases, with 14 bases spanning the gap. The CDR3 totals 16 residues. Germline CDR1 reads SGHDN; CDR2 reads FVKESK. The CDR3 loop reads CASSQEMQGWDTEAFF. For the CDR3, the DNA is TGTGCCAGCAGCCAAGAAATGCAGGGCTGGGACACTGAAGCTTTCTTT.

There are a few counts of this clonotype. V usage is TRBV27 and J usage is TRBJ1-1, with TRBD1 as a possible D gene (5 bases). V shed 2 bases and J shed 3 bases, with 10 bases lying between them. The germline V gene has CDR1 MNHEY and CDR2 SMNVEV (reference sequence). CDR3 size: 14 residues. Here the CDR3 DNA reads TGTGCCAGCAGTTTAATCTCAGGGTACACTGAAGCTTTCTTT. It codes for CASSLISGYTEAFF.

The J gene is TRBJ2-7, the V gene TRBV9; 8 nucleotides line up with TRBD2. The CDR3 spans 11 residues. With 10 bases clipped from V and 3 bases from J, the junction kept 3 bases outside the gene matches. CDR1 and CDR2 from the germline V gene are SGDLS and YYNGEE. CDR3 region: CASGGGYEQYF. The CDR3 coding sequence is TGTGCCTCCGGGGGGGGCTACGAGCAGTACTTC. The complete variable domain, with remaining parts taken from reference TRBV9 and TRBJ2-7, reads DSGVTQTPKHLITATGQRVTLRCSPRSGDLSVYWYQQSLDQGLQFLIQYYNGEERAKGNILERFSAQQFPDLHSELNLSSLELGDSALYFCASGGGYEQYFGPGTRLTVT.

This clonotype showed up just a few times. V gene TRBV20-1 combines with J gene TRBJ2-5, with 10 bases that match TRBD2. From germline, CDR1 is DFQATT and CDR2 SNEGSKA (reference sequence). The CDR3 length is 14 residues. With 3 bases clipped from V and 2 bases from J, the junction kept 3 bases outside the gene matches. The CDR3 loop reads CSARLAGAQETQYF. The CDR3 DNA sequence: TGCAGTGCTAGGCTAGCGGGGGCACAAGAGACCCAGTACTTC.

CDR3 DNA: TGTGCCAGCAGCCAAGTCGTCTCCCGGGAGCTGTTTTTT. Amino acid sequence: CASSQVVSRELFF. The chain combines TRBV14 with TRBJ2-2; D remains unclear. The germline CDR1 and CDR2 sequences are SGHDN and FVKESK. The CDR3 runs to 13 residues. The ends were cut back, 1 base at V and 9 bases at J, with 9 bases in the middle.

This clonotype appeared once. One junction end does not reproduce the germline sequence, and a read error may be involved. The DNA of the CDR3 is TGCAGTGCTAGATCGGGACTAGCGGGAGGGCCGAAAGACGGAATCAAAAACACTCAGTACTTC. Protein product: CSARSGLAGGPKDGIKNTQYF. The chain uses TRBV20-1 and TRBJ2-4; 16 bases line up with TRBD2. Germline CDR1 and CDR2: DFQATT and SNEGSKA (reference sequence). The CDR3 consists of 21 residues.

The chain is built from TRBV6-5 and TRBJ2-7; TRBD2 might be the D (5 bases). Germline V gene lookup returns CDR1 MNHEY and CDR2 SVGAGI. V was shortened by 0 bases and J by 3 bases, with 18 bases between the two germline ends. The CDR3 runs 17 residues. For the CDR3, the DNA is TGTGCCAGCAGTTACTCCCTTGCGGTAGCGCGGATCTACGAGCAGTACTTC. It is translated as CASSYSLAVARIYEQYF.